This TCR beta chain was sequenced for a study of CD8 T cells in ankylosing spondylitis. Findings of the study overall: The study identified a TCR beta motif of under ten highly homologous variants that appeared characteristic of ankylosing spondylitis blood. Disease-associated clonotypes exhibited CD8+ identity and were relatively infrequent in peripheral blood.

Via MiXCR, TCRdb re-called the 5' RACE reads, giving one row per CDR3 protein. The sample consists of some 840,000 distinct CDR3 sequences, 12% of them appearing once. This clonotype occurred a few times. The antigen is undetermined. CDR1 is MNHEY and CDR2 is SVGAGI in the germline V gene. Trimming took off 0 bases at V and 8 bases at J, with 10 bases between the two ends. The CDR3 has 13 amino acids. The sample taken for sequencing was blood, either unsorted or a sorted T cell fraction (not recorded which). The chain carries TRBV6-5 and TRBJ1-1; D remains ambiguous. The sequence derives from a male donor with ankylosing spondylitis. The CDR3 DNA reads TGTGCCAGCAGTTACTCGTCGGATAAGGAAGCTTTCTTT. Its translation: CASSYSSDKEAFF.